Listed below are T cell receptor beta chains from one sample, sequenced in a study of blood T cells in healthy people across ages. A single record per CDR3 protein comes from TCRdb applying MiXCR to the 5' RACE reads. The profile shows hundreds of thousands of distinct CDR3 sequences, around 49% of them singletons. The sequenced sample was blood. The receptors derive from an older woman in good health. The CDR3 runs from the conserved cysteine through the conserved F or W. Each record gives: clone size, J gene, V gene, D gene, CDR3 protein, CDR3 DNA. D genes are given only for firm matches. Clone sizes are given selectively: once, few, many, or a class where the clone is expanded.

clone size: few; J gene: TRBJ2-4; V gene: TRBV7-2; D gene: TRBD2; CDR3 protein: CASSPLGLAGFKNIQYF; CDR3 DNA: TGTGCCAGCAGCCCTCTTGGACTAGCGGGGTTCAAAAACATTCAGTACTTC
clone size: .; J gene: TRBJ2-7; V gene: TRBV4-3; D gene: TRBD1; CDR3 protein: CASSQVTGDTHEQYF; CDR3 DNA: TGCGCCAGCAGCCAAGTTACAGGGGATACCCACGAGCAGTACTTC
clone size: .; J gene: TRBJ2-7; V gene: TRBV10-3; D gene: .; CDR3 protein: CATSELGASYEQYF; CDR3 DNA: TGTGCCACCAGTGAGCTGGGGGCCTCCTACGAGCAGTACTTC
clone size: .; J gene: TRBJ1-6; V gene: TRBV4-2; D gene: .; CDR3 protein: CASSQESPAPLHF; CDR3 DNA: TGTGCCAGCAGCCAAGAATCCCCCGCACCCCTCCACTTT
clone size: few; J gene: TRBJ2-1; V gene: TRBV7-2; D gene: .; CDR3 protein: CASSPPGGSSYNEQFF; CDR3 DNA: TGTGCCAGCAGCCCCCCCGGTGGCAGCTCCTACAATGAGCAGTTCTTC
clone size: .; J gene: TRBJ2-5; V gene: TRBV14; D gene: .; CDR3 protein: CASSRRLTETQYF; CDR3 DNA: TGTGCCAGCAGCCGGAGACTCACAGAGACCCAGTACTTC
clone size: .; J gene: TRBJ2-7; V gene: TRBV5-1; D gene: .; CDR3 protein: CASSLGGKAYEQYF; CDR3 DNA: TGCGCCAGCAGCCTGGGAGGCAAAGCCTACGAGCAGTACTTC
clone size: .; J gene: TRBJ2-6; V gene: TRBV5-1; D gene: .; CDR3 protein: CASSPEGFGANVLTF; CDR3 DNA: TGCGCCAGCAGCCCCGAAGGGTTCGGGGCCAACGTCCTGACTTTC
clone size: .; J gene: TRBJ2-7; V gene: TRBV20-1; D gene: TRBD2; CDR3 protein: CSADALADYEQYF; CDR3 DNA: TGCAGTGCAGACGCACTAGCGGACTACGAGCAGTACTTC
clone size: .; J gene: TRBJ2-3; V gene: TRBV11-1; D gene: .; CDR3 protein: CASSLDNRGTDTQYF; CDR3 DNA: TGTGCCAGCAGCTTAGACAATCGGGGCACAGATACGCAGTATTTT
clone size: .; J gene: TRBJ2-7; V gene: TRBV28; D gene: TRBD2; CDR3 protein: CASSSGGLAGGHLDEQYF; CDR3 DNA: TGTGCCAGCAGTTCAGGGGGTCTAGCGGGAGGCCACCTTGACGAGCAGTACTTC
clone size: few; J gene: TRBJ2-1; V gene: TRBV2; D gene: TRBD2; CDR3 protein: CASRTRGEQFF; CDR3 DNA: TGTGCCAGCCGGACTAGAGGTGAGCAGTTCTTC
clone size: few; J gene: TRBJ2-3; V gene: TRBV7-3; D gene: .; CDR3 protein: CASSFGQATDTQYF; CDR3 DNA: TGTGCCAGCAGCTTTGGGCAGGCCACAGATACGCAGTATTTT
clone size: .; J gene: TRBJ2-5; V gene: TRBV20-1; D gene: TRBD2; CDR3 protein: CSATAGGPGETQYF; CDR3 DNA: TGCAGTGCTACAGCGGGAGGGCCGGGAGAGACCCAGTACTTC
clone size: .; J gene: TRBJ2-1; V gene: TRBV13; D gene: .; CDR3 protein: CASSKGGEAKYNEQFF; CDR3 DNA: TGTGCCAGCAGCAAGGGGGGGGAGGCCAAATACAATGAGCAGTTCTTC
clone size: .; J gene: TRBJ2-5; V gene: TRBV9; D gene: .; CDR3 protein: CASSVGGSRQYQETQYF; CDR3 DNA: TGTGCCAGCAGCGTAGGGGGGAGCAGACAGTACCAAGAGACCCAGTACTTC